This passage covers 20 T cell receptor beta chains from one sample sequenced in a study of blood T cells in healthy people across ages. The second PCR ran about 6 to 11 cycles with a sample-barcoded 5' primer and J-beta primers. TCRdb re-derived calls from the 5' RACE reads in MiXCR, one entry per CDR3 protein. The sample has some 880,000 distinct CDR3 sequences, roughly 35% seen once; the top ten hold about an eighth. Sequenced input: blood. The receptor source for this set is a man aged 18 to 35 in good health.

Worth noting for this clonotype: This may be a read error, as it is one base from a much larger clone. The genes are TRBV29-1 and TRBJ2-5; 11 bases are shared with TRBD1. The CDR3 totals 14 residues. Per the germline V gene, CDR1 is SQVTM and CDR2 is ANQGSEA. This CDR3 reads CSAQLGQGGYERYF. Written as DNA, the CDR3 is TGCAGTGCCCAATTGGGACAGGGGGGATACGAGCGGTACTTC.

This clonotype was seen a handful of times. V is TRBV5-1 and J is TRBJ2-5, with TRBD1 matching 7 bases. The length of the CDR3 is 12 residues. The germline gives CDR1 SGHRS, CDR2 YFSETQ. The V and J ends lost 4 bases and 3 bases, in that order; junction bases with no gene match: 0. The CDR3: CASSTGEETQYF. DNA for the CDR3: TGCGCCAGCAGCACAGGGGAAGAGACCCAGTACTTC. Full variable domain (missing parts from reference TRBV5-1 and TRBJ2-5): KAGVTQTPRYLIKTRGQQVTLSCSPISGHRSVSWYQQTPGQGLQFLFEYFSETQRNKGNFPGRFSGRQFSNSRSEMNVSTLELGDSALYLCASSTGEETQYFGPGTRLLVL.

Only a few counts were recorded for this clonotype. This sequence joins TRBV6-6 and TRBJ1-2; a weak D match, TRBD1 (5 bases). Germline-derived CDR1 and CDR2 are MNHNY and SVGAGI (reference sequence). V lost 7 bases, J lost 4 bases, and 13 bases lay in between. The CDR3 is 13 amino acids. The CDR3 DNA is TGTGCCAGCAACCGGGGGGAGAGCTATGGCTACACCTTC. The encoded protein is CASNRGESYGYTF.

This clonotype was observed many times. This chain links TRBV12-3 or TRBV12-4 with TRBJ2-7; 7 bases align to TRBD2. The CDR3 runs 16 residues. V lost 4 bases, J lost 0 bases, and 9 bases stayed unmatched. Written as DNA, the CDR3 is TGTGCCAGCAGTTCCATCGGACTAGTGGCCTCCTACGAGCAGTACTTC. This encodes CASSSIGLVASYEQYF.

Concerning this clonotype itself: The junction shows a germline mismatch at one end, possibly a read error. V and J are TRBV6-1 and TRBJ1-1, with D perhaps TRBD1 (6 bases). This CDR3 comprises 14 residues. The V gene's germline CDR1 is MNHNS and CDR2 SASEGT. The CDR3 loop reads CTSSKGGMNTEAFF. DNA of the CDR3: TGTACCAGCTCGAAGGGGGGCATGAACACTGAAGCTTTCTTT.

A few counts support this clonotype. The chain joins TRBV16 to TRBJ1-1; D is unclear. V was clipped by 4 bases and J by 3 bases, with 15 bases between them. Germline CDR1 is KGHSY and CDR2 is FQNENV. This CDR3 is built from 15 residues. The CDR3 loop reads CASSPSWESYTEAFF. DNA of the CDR3: TGTGCCAGCAGCCCATCCTGGGAGTCTTACACTGAAGCTTTCTTT.

This clonotype was observed at least ten times. V is TRBV29-1 and J is TRBJ2-3, with D perhaps TRBD2 (5 bases). The CDR3 spans 13 residues. CDR1 and CDR2 from the germline V gene are SQVTM and ANQGSEA. Trimming shortened V by 5 bases and J by 1 base, and 10 bases separated the two germline ends. The CDR3 DNA is TGCAGCGTTCGGGGTCTGGGCACAGATACGCAGTATTTT. Its protein product is CSVRGLGTDTQYF.

This clonotype was seen at least ten times. The J gene is TRBJ2-5, the V gene TRBV9; TRBD2 agrees at 7 bases. The CDR3 runs 12 residues. The V and J ends lost 4 bases and 11 bases, in that order; junction bases with no gene match: 8. The germline V gene encodes CDR1 SGDLS and CDR2 YYNGEE. CDR3 nucleotides: TGTGCCAGCAGCTTGGGGGAGGGACGGCAGTACTTC. Residues: CASSLGEGRQYF.

This clonotype was seen repeatedly, ten times or more. The rearrangement joins TRBV5-1 to TRBJ2-3, with D possibly called TRBD1 or TRBD2 (5 bases each). The CDR3 extends over 15 amino acids. V was cut by 4 bases and J by 3 bases, with 15 bases left in between. CDR1 and CDR2 (germline): SGHRS, YFSETQ. The CDR3 protein is CASSPRDGITDTQYF. The DNA of the CDR3 is TGCGCCAGCAGCCCCCGGGACGGAATTACAGATACGCAGTATTTT. The full variable domain, completed using reference TRBV5-1 and TRBJ2-3, is KAGVTQTPRYLIKTRGQQVTLSCSPISGHRSVSWYQQTPGQGLQFLFEYFSETQRNKGNFPGRFSGRQFSNSRSEMNVSTLELGDSALYLCASSPRDGITDTQYFGPGTRLTVL.

The chain links TRBV5-5 to TRBJ2-3, with unresolved D. Germline V lookup: CDR1 SGHKS, CDR2 YYEKEE (reference sequence). V gave up 5 bases and J gave up 6 bases, with 13 bases separating them. The CDR3 is 13 residues long. The CDR3 bases are TGTGCCAGCAGTAGCCAGTTCCGGGATACGCAGTATTTT. Translating gives CASSSQFRDTQYF.

As concerns this clonotype: An end of the junction differs from the germline gene, which may be a read error. This rearrangement joins TRBV4-2 to TRBJ2-3; D not resolved. CDR1 is LGHNA, CDR2 YNFKEQ, per germline. This CDR3 has 18 residues. As DNA, the CDR3 is TGTGCCAGCAGCCAAGATGAGTCGAGTGAGATCTTCACAGATGCGCAGTATTTT. This gives the protein CASSQDESSEIFTDAQYF.

This chain links TRBV12-3 or TRBV12-4 with TRBJ2-5; D gene unclear. Trimming removed 1 base from V and 5 bases from J, with 5 bases in between. The CDR3 consists of 12 residues. CDR3 in amino acids: CASSLEYETQYF. CDR3 nucleotides: TGTGCCAGCAGTTTAGAGTACGAGACCCAGTACTTC.

This clonotype was observed a handful of times. The chain recombines TRBV2 with TRBJ2-7; TRBD2 is a possible D gene (6 bases). Germline loops: CDR1 SNHLY, CDR2 FYNNEI. V lost 0 bases and J 3 bases, leaving 18 bases between the germline ends. This CDR3 has 17 amino acids. CDR3 bases: TGTGCCAGCAGTGAAGCGCGGGGTATTTACATCAACTACGAGCAGTACTTC. Protein sequence: CASSEARGIYINYEQYF.

This clonotype was detected a few times. The chain joins TRBV7-2 to TRBJ1-1; maybe TRBD1 (5 bases). Trimming pared 5 bases from V and 1 base from J, leaving 14 bases between. This CDR3 spans 15 amino acids. Germline V gene sequence: CDR1 SGHTA, CDR2 FQGNSA. CDR3 residues: CASSRTSGTNTEAFF. DNA of the CDR3: TGTGCCAGCAGCAGGACCAGCGGGACGAACACTGAAGCTTTCTTT. Combining the CDR3 with reference TRBV7-2 and TRBJ1-1 gives the whole variable domain GAGVSQSPSNKVTEKGKDVELRCDPISGHTALYWYRQSLGQGLEFLIYFQGNSAPDKSGLPSDRFSAERTGGSVSTLTIQRTQQEDSAVYLCASSRTSGTNTEAFFGQGTRLTVV.

The rearrangement joins TRBV12-3 or TRBV12-4 to TRBJ2-1; D perhaps matches TRBD1 (5 bases). The germline V and J ends were trimmed by 8 bases and 6 bases, with 14 bases remaining between them. The length of the CDR3 is 13 residues. The CDR3 sequence: CASGGARRNEQFF. CDR3 in DNA: TGTGCCAGCGGTGGGGCACGGCGCAATGAGCAGTTCTTC.

A remark on this clonotype: Possible read error: a much larger clone is one base away. The V gene is TRBV20-1, the J gene TRBJ2-1, with D unclear. The V gene lost 0 bases and the J gene lost 5 bases, with 14 bases spanning the gap. This CDR3 spans 15 amino acids. Germline CDR1 and CDR2: DFQATT and SNEGSKA (reference sequence). In nucleotides, the CDR3 is TGCAGTGCTAGAGACAGACCGGCCCCCAACAATGAGCAGTTCTTC. It codes for CSARDRPAPNNEQFF.

This clonotype was picked up a small number of times. V usage is TRBV24-1 and J usage is TRBJ2-3, with unresolved D. Germline V gene sequence: CDR1 KGHDR, CDR2 SFDVKD. The CDR3 length is 15 residues. V was cut by 2 bases and J by 2 bases, with 10 bases left in between. CDR3 sequence: CATSDSQNPTDTQYF. CDR3 nucleotide sequence: TGTGCCACCAGTGATTCTCAGAACCCCACAGATACGCAGTATTTT.

This clonotype has only a few counts. The CDR3 DNA reads as TGCAGTGCTTGGCAGATAAGTAACGGGGAGCTGTTTTTT. Translated: CSAWQISNGELFF. This chain joins TRBV20-1 and TRBJ2-2; D remains ambiguous. CDR1 is DFQATT and CDR2 is SNEGSKA in the germline V gene (reference sequence). V dropped 5 bases and J dropped 7 bases, with 14 bases sitting between them. The CDR3 runs 13 residues.

This clonotype was seen more than once but under ten times. J is TRBJ2-7 and V is TRBV20-1, with D possibly matching TRBD2 (6 bases). V lost 0 bases and J lost 1, with 13 bases in between. CDR1 is DFQATT, CDR2 SNEGSKA, per germline (reference sequence). The CDR3 length is 15 residues. CDR3 bases: TGCAGTGCTAGAGATCGTGCGCGGGGATCCTACGAGCAGTACTTC. This translates into CSARDRARGSYEQYF.

The chain combines TRBV12-3 or TRBV12-4 with TRBJ2-1; the D call may be TRBD1 or TRBD2 (5 bases each). CDR3 length: 14 residues. The V end was cut by 5 bases, the J end by 3 bases, with 11 bases between. CDR3 residues: CASSHRGIYNEQFF. In DNA form, the CDR3 reads TGTGCCAGCAGTCACCGGGGCATCTACAATGAGCAGTTCTTC.